This T cell receptor (beta chain) was identified during a study of sequential checkpoint blockade in melanoma. Study context: After both sequences, patients received maintenance nivolumab.

A note on this clone: Its antigen remains unknown.

Study outcomes and limitations: Rising tumor T-cell fraction and clonality meant about 30 times likelier benefit. PD-L1 staining and CD8+ counts, not mutational load, tracked tumor T-cell clonality.

CDR1 SGHNT and CDR2 YENEEA come from the germline V gene. Trimming shortened V by 3 bases and J by 4 bases, and 10 bases separated the two germline ends. The CDR3 covers 14 residues. Indicated treatment: randomized to nivolumab then ipilimumab (arm A) or the reverse (arm B). No patient had prior DNA-damaging chemotherapy. TCRdb keeps only in-frame clones here, not all; method: immunoSEQ multiplex PCR. The sample has more than 10,000 clones, 28% seen once; the top ten hold over 25%. This chain connects TRBV11-3 to TRBJ2-1; D is unclear. The starting material was tumor tissue (inferred from file names), obtained from a patient given nivolumab and ipilimumab in sequence. The sequence came from a human donor with melanoma. The CDR3 region is CASSFPGSYNEQFF. DNA for the CDR3: TGTGCCAGCAGCTTTCCAGGCTCATACAATGAGCAGTTCTTC.